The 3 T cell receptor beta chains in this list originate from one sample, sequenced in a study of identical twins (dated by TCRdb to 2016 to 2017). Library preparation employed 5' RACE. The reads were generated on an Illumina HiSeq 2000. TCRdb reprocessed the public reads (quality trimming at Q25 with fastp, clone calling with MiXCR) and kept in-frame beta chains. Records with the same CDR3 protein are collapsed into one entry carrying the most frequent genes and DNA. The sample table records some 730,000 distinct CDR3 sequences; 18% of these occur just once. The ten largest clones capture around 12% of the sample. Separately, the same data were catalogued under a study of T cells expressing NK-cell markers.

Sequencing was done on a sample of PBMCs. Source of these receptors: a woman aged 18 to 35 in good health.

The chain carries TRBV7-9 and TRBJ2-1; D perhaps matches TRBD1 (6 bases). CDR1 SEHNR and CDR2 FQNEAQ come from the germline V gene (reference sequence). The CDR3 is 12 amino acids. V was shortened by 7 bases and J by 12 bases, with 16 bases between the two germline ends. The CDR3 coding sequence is TGTGCCAGCACCTGGGGTGGGGGCCGGCAGTTCTTC. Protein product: CASTWGGGRQFF.

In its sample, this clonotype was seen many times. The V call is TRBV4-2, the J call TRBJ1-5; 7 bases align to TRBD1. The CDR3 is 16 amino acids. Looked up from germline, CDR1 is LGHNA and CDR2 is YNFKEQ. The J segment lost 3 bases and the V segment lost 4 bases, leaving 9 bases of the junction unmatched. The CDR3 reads CASSRNYRGNNQPQHF. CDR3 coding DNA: TGTGCCAGCAGCCGAAATTACAGGGGCAACAATCAGCCCCAGCATTTT.

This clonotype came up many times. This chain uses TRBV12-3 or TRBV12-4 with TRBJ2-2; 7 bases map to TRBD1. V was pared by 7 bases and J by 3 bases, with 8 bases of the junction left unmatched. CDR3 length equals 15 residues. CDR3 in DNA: TGTGCCAGCAACAGACAGGGTCGAGACACCGGGGAGCTGTTTTTT. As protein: CASNRQGRDTGELFF.